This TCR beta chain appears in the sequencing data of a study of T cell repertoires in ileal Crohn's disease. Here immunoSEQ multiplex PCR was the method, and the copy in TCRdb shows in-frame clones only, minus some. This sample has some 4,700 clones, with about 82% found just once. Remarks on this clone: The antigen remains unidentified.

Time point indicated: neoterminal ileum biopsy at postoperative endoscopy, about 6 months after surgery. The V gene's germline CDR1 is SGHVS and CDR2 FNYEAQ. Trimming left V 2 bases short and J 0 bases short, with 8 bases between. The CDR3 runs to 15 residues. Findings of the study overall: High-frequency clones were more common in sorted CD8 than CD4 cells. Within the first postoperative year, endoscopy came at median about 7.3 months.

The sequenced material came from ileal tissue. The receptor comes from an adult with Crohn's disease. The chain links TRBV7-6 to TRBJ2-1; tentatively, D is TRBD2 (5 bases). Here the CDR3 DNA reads TGTGCCAGCAGCTTATTAGCGCCCTCCTACAATGAGCAGTTCTTC. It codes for CASSLLAPSYNEQFF. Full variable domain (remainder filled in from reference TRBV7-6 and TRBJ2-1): GAGVSQSPRYKVTKRGQDVALRCDPISGHVSLYWYRQALGQGPEFLTYFNYEAQQDKSGLPNDRFSAERPEGSISTLTIQRTEQRDSAMYRCASSLLAPSYNEQFFGPGTRLTVL.